The 27 T cell receptor beta chains below all came from one sample that was sequenced in a study of T cell responses to AZD1222 COVID-19 vaccine. This table comes from immunoSEQ multiplex PCR, and its TCRdb copy is limited to in-frame clones, with some not included. The table includes approximately 150,000 clones, 80% to 95% detected once. Material: peripheral blood, obtained 28 days after the second AZD1222 dose. The receptors shown here come from an adult who received the AZD1222 COVID-19 vaccine.

The chain couples TRBV5-1 to TRBJ1-5; weak D call: TRBD1 (5 bases). CDR1 is SGHRS, CDR2 YFSETQ, per germline. This CDR3 contains 15 residues. V was clipped by 0 bases and J by 7 bases, with 14 bases between them. This CDR3 is CASSLEGGAGQPQHF. The CDR3 nucleotides are TGCGCCAGCAGCTTGGAGGGAGGGGCAGGGCAGCCCCAGCATTTT.

The chain recombines TRBV5-1 with TRBJ2-7; D may be TRBD1 or TRBD2 (6 bases each). Germline V gives CDR1 SGHRS, CDR2 YFSETQ. V was clipped by 4 bases and J by 5 bases, with 22 bases between them. There are 16 residues in the CDR3. The CDR3: CASSPSGASARDEQYF. The CDR3 nucleotides read TGCGCCAGCAGCCCCTCAGGGGCTAGCGCCAGGGACGAGCAGTACTTC. Variable domain in full (rest from reference TRBV5-1 and TRBJ2-7): KAGVTQTPRYLIKTRGQQVTLSCSPISGHRSVSWYQQTPGQGLQFLFEYFSETQRNKGNFPGRFSGRQFSNSRSEMNVSTLELGDSALYLCASSPSGASARDEQYFGPGTRLTVT.

The chain carries TRBV28 and TRBJ1-1, with 8 bases that match TRBD1. This CDR3 is built from 15 residues. Unmatched junction bases numbered 11, after V lost 6 bases and J lost 5 bases. Germline V CDR1 and CDR2: MDHEN, SYDVKM. The CDR3 DNA reads TGTGCCAGCAGCAACCCCGGGACAGGCCGGACTGAAGCTTTCTTT. Translation: CASSNPGTGRTEAFF.

J is TRBJ1-2 and V is TRBV15; the D gene is possibly TRBD1 (6 bases). V was shortened by 7 bases and J by 1 base, with 10 bases between the two germline ends. CDR1 is LNHNV and CDR2 is YYDKDF in the germline V gene (reference sequence). The CDR3 consists of 13 residues. The DNA of the CDR3 is TGTGCCACCACTTCGGACAGTAACTATGGCTACACCTTC. This encodes CATTSDSNYGYTF.

This clone was seen a few times. This sequence joins TRBV2 and TRBJ1-6, with D maybe TRBD1 (6 bases). The V gene's germline CDR1 is SNHLY and CDR2 FYNNEI. The V end lost 8 bases, the J end lost 0 bases, and 17 bases lay between the germline ends. CDR3 length equals 17 residues. CDR3 bases: TGTGCCAGCGCACAACAGGGAGGGAGCTCCTATAATTCACCCCTCCACTTT. As protein: CASAQQGGSSYNSPLHF.

V and J are TRBV5-1 and TRBJ1-1, with D uncertain. Between the trimmed V and J ends, which lost 1 base and 1 base, there was a span of 8 bases. The CDR3 is 14 amino acids. CDR1 and CDR2 (germline): SGHRS, YFSETQ. The CDR3 DNA reads as TGCGCCAGCAGCTTGAGGCAGACGAACACTGAAGCTTTCTTT. Protein: CASSLRQTNTEAFF.

The CDR3 is CASSRDTEAFF. CDR3 nucleotide sequence: TGTGCCAGCAGCCGAGACACTGAAGCTTTCTTT. The chain links TRBV6-5 to TRBJ1-1; D call uncertain. The germline gives CDR1 MNHEY, CDR2 SVGAGI. V lost 6 bases and J lost 3, with 5 bases in between. CDR3 length: 11 amino acids.

This sequence joins TRBV12-3 or TRBV12-4 and TRBJ1-2; TRBD1 matches 7 bases. The ends lost 6 bases at V and 7 bases at J; junction bases unmatched: 8. The CDR3 spans 13 residues. The CDR3 region has the DNA TGTGCCAGCAGCCCCCAGGGGGTAGGTGGCTACACCTTC. It yields the protein CASSPQGVGGYTF.

V is TRBV11-2 and J is TRBJ1-1; D not resolved. The CDR3 is 11 amino acids. Trimming removed 5 bases from V and 4 bases from J, with 5 bases in between. Germline CDR1 and CDR2: SGHAT and FQNNGV. Here the CDR3 DNA reads TGTGCCAGCAGCCGGGGCACTGAAGCTTTCTTT. It encodes CASSRGTEAFF.

The J gene is TRBJ2-4, the V gene TRBV2; TRBD1 aligns across 9 bases. The germline V gene has CDR1 SNHLY and CDR2 FYNNEI. CDR3 length: 16 residues. V trimming: 7 bases; J trimming: 0 bases; junction bases outside the gene matches: 7. CDR3 DNA sequence: TGTGCCAGCACAGGACAGGGGCTCATAGCCAAAAACATTCAGTACTTC. As protein: CASTGQGLIAKNIQYF.

The V call is TRBV7-6, the J call TRBJ1-1, with a possible D match to TRBD1 (5 bases). V was cut by 6 bases and J by 2 bases, with 10 bases left in between. The CDR3 is made up of 13 amino acids. Germline loops: CDR1 SGHVS, CDR2 FNYEAQ. Here the CDR3 DNA reads TGTGCCAGCAGGGGGGGTGTCAACACTGAAGCTTTCTTT. Amino acids: CASRGGVNTEAFF.

The CDR3 DNA sequence: TGTGCCAGCAGCCAAGCCAGGGGGGCGGCCTCACCCCTCCACTTT. Residues: CASSQARGAASPLHF. This chain joins TRBV14 and TRBJ1-6, with 7 bases fitting TRBD1. The V gene end was trimmed by 1 base and the J gene end by 10 bases; junction bases not matched to a gene: 7. Per the germline V gene, CDR1 is SGHDN and CDR2 is FVKESK. The CDR3 covers 15 residues.

The chain carries TRBV6-5 and TRBJ2-3, with D hard to call. The CDR3 has 15 amino acids. Trimming removed 0 bases at V and 0 bases at J, with 7 bases between. Germline values: CDR1 MNHEY, CDR2 SVGAGI. The CDR3 is CASSYSAASTDTQYF. The CDR3 nucleotides read TGTGCCAGCAGTTACTCCGCAGCGAGCACAGATACGCAGTATTTT.

The chain has TRBV6-4 and TRBJ2-7; D could derive from TRBD1 or TRBD2 (5 bases each). This CDR3 has 16 residues. The germline V gene has CDR1 MRHNA and CDR2 SNTAGT. The V and J ends lost 0 bases and 5 bases respectively, with 17 bases between them. The CDR3 DNA reads as TGTGCCAGCAGTGACTCGTGGGGCAGGGACGAAAACGAGCAGTACTTC. Its translation is CASSDSWGRDENEQYF.

The chain links TRBV5-4 to TRBJ1-2, with 12 bases that match TRBD1. The CDR3 is 15 amino acids. Germline CDR1 reads SGHNT; CDR2 reads YYREEE (reference sequence). V lost 4 bases and J lost 8; bases outside the gene matches: 9. CDR3 DNA: TGTGCCAGCAGCCGGCCGGGACAGGGGGCGGAAGGCTACACCTTC. Translation: CASSRPGQGAEGYTF.

The chain is built from TRBV6-5 and TRBJ1-1, with TRBD1 matching 8 bases. Per the germline V gene, CDR1 is MNHEY and CDR2 is SVGAGI. Trimming cost V 5 bases and J 4 bases; bases outside gene matches: 6. CDR3 length: 14 residues. CDR3 DNA: TGTGCCAGCAGTCCGACAGGGGAGGGCACTGAAGCTTTCTTT. Amino acids: CASSPTGEGTEAFF.

The chain couples TRBV5-1 to TRBJ1-2; D is unclear. This CDR3 region has 14 residues. Germline lookup yields CDR1 SGHRS and CDR2 YFSETQ. V shed 6 bases and J shed 3 bases, with 15 bases lying between them. CDR3 sequence (DNA): TGCGCCAGCAAGCTGGAAGTGTATGACTATGGCTACACCTTC. It codes for CASKLEVYDYGYTF.

This chain joins TRBV7-2 and TRBJ1-2, with a weak D call TRBD1 (5 bases). The CDR3 covers 13 residues. The ends were cut back, 4 bases at V and 6 bases at J, with 12 bases in the middle. Germline V CDR1 and CDR2: SGHTA, FQGNSA. The CDR3 loop is CASSSSGSHGYTF. Written as DNA, the CDR3 is TGTGCCAGCAGCTCCTCAGGGTCGCATGGCTACACCTTC.

This clone was seen just once. The CDR3 reads CASSQGVASGSDEQFF. The CDR3, as DNA: TGTGCCAGCAGCCAGGGAGTGGCTAGCGGGAGCGATGAGCAGTTCTTC. This chain links TRBV4-2 with TRBJ2-1, with TRBD2 matching over 10 bases. Trimming removed 3 bases from V and 8 bases from J; junction bases left unmatched: 10. CDR3 length: 16 residues. Germline CDR1 LGHNA, CDR2 YNFKEQ.

This rearrangement joins TRBV15 to TRBJ2-2; D perhaps matches TRBD1 (5 bases). Germline-derived CDR1 and CDR2 are LNHNV and YYDKDF (reference sequence). Trimming removed 1 base at V and 5 bases at J, with 14 bases between. This CDR3 has 16 amino acids. CDR3 residues: CATSRVGQGTTGELFF. In DNA, the CDR3 is TGTGCCACCAGCAGAGTGGGTCAGGGAACAACCGGGGAGCTGTTTTTT. The whole variable domain, remainder taken from reference TRBV15 and TRBJ2-2, is DAMVIQNPRYQVTQFGKPVTLSCSQTLNHNVMYWYQQKSSQAPKLLFHYYDKDFNNEADTPDNFQSRRPNTSFCFLDIRSPGLGDTAMYLCATSRVGQGTTGELFFGEGSRLTVL.

To note about this clone: Other nucleotide sequences in the sample specify the same CDR3. This chain links TRBV5-1 with TRBJ1-1, with 10 bases identical to TRBD1. The germline V gene encodes CDR1 SGHRS and CDR2 YFSETQ. This CDR3 comprises 14 residues. Trimming took 4 bases from V and 5 from J; bases not matched to a gene: 5. The CDR3 DNA reads TGCGCCAGCAGCCCAGGACAGGGGGGGACTGAAGCTTTCTTT. As protein: CASSPGQGGTEAFF. Together with reference TRBV5-1 and TRBJ1-1, the CDR3 gives the full variable domain: KAGVTQTPRYLIKTRGQQVTLSCSPISGHRSVSWYQQTPGQGLQFLFEYFSETQRNKGNFPGRFSGRQFSNSRSEMNVSTLELGDSALYLCASSPGQGGTEAFFGQGTRLTVV.

The rearrangement uses TRBV29-1 and TRBJ2-4; 9 positions agree with TRBD2. The CDR3 loop spans 11 amino acids. After removal of 7 bases from V and 13 bases from J, the junction contained 8 bases not matched to a gene. Germline values: CDR1 SQVTM, CDR2 ANQGSEA. The CDR3 is CSGIAGAGQYF. The CDR3 region has the DNA TGCAGCGGCATAGCGGGAGCAGGGCAGTACTTC.

The genes are TRBV19 and TRBJ1-1; D is unresolved. The CDR3 totals 14 residues. The germline V gene has CDR1 LNHDA and CDR2 SQIVND (reference sequence). V was trimmed by 1 base and J by 1 base, leaving 7 bases between them. The CDR3 nucleotides are TGTGCCAGTAGTATAGGTCGACAGAACACTGAAGCTTTCTTT. Residues: CASSIGRQNTEAFF.

The rearrangement uses TRBV24-1 and TRBJ2-7; D may be TRBD2 (6 bases). Trimming left V 4 bases short and J 2 bases short, with 14 bases between. Germline CDR1 is KGHDR and CDR2 is SFDVKD. This CDR3 comprises 15 residues. The CDR3 DNA sequence: TGTGCCACCAGTGACCCGGGAGCGAGAACCTACGAGCAGTACTTC. This codes for CATSDPGARTYEQYF.

This rearrangement joins TRBV6-1 to TRBJ2-7; D remains ambiguous. CDR1 and CDR2 from the germline V gene are MNHNS and SASEGT. The CDR3 consists of 15 residues. V gave up 3 bases and J gave up 0 bases, with 12 bases separating them. The CDR3 reads CASSDFQVASYEQYF. DNA of the CDR3: TGTGCCAGCAGTGATTTCCAGGTCGCCTCCTACGAGCAGTACTTC.

The chain combines TRBV4-1 with TRBJ2-1, with D possibly matching TRBD1 (6 bases). The V gene's germline CDR1 is MGHRA and CDR2 YSYEKL. The CDR3 totals 16 residues. Trimming cost V 0 bases and J 4 bases, with 13 bases left between them. As DNA, the CDR3 is TGCGCCAGCAGCCAAGAATCAGGGGATGCTTACAATGAGCAGTTCTTC. Residues: CASSQESGDAYNEQFF.

The rearrangement links TRBV5-4 to TRBJ1-6; 8 bases are a match to TRBD1. Germline CDR1 reads SGHNT; CDR2 reads YYREEE (reference sequence). The junction had 11 bases not matched to a gene; V was cut back by 4 bases and J by 5 bases. The CDR3 contains 17 residues. In DNA form, the CDR3 reads TGTGCCAGCAGCCTAGGACAGGGTCCCATCAATAATTCACCCCTCCACTTT. Amino acids: CASSLGQGPINNSPLHF.